This TCR beta chain was sequenced for a study of cytomegalovirus exposure and HLA in healthy donors. Study-level results: Immune exposure data for these donors was limited to CMV serostatus. Data from an earlier analysis indicated that most TCR beta V segments were productive either about 87% or about 30% of the time. Most subjects' HLA-A and HLA-B alleles were reportedly predicted from TCR beta sequences. Later genetic work tied a missense DCLRE1C variant to beta-chain V and J trimming.

With 60 Vbeta and 13 Jbeta primers, the PCR was carried out. Assay used: immunoSEQ multiplex PCR; TCRdb lists only in-frame clones, some missing. The sample has hundreds of thousands of clones; 82% are singletons. Germline CDR1 is KGHSH and CDR2 is LQKENI. V was trimmed by 6 bases and J by 2 bases, leaving 16 bases between them. The CDR3 is 15 residues long. This clone was seen a handful of times. The antigen is undetermined. This clonotype originated in a man between 40 and 49 years old in good health and CMV-seropositive. Sequenced material: PBMCs. J is TRBJ2-5 and V is TRBV18; TRBD1 is a possible D gene (6 bases). CDR3 sequence (DNA): TGTGCCAGCTCTCACCAAAGAACAGGGCAAGAGACCCAGTACTTC. Translation: CASSHQRTGQETQYF.